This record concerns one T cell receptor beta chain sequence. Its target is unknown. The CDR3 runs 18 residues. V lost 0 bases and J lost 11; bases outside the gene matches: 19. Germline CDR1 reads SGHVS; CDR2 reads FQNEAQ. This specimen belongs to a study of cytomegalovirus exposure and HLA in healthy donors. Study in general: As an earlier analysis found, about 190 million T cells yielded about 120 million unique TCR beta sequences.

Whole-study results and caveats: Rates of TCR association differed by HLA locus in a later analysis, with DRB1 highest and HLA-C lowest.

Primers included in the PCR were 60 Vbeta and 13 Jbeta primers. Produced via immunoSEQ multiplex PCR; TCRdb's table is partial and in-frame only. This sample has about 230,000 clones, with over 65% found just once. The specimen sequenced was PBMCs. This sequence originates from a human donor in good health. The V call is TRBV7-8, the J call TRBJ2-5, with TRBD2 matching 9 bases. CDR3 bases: TGTGCCAGCAGCTTAGCAATGGGTTCGGCGGGAGGGCCCGGGGGGCAGTACTTC. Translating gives CASSLAMGSAGGPGGQYF.